The clone carrying this T cell receptor beta chain was seen repeatedly, ten times or more. Its antigen is unknown. The data derive from a study of identical twins. Through template switching, a universal primer site was introduced, and the cDNA contained unique molecular identifiers. One entry per CDR3 protein, called by TCRdb with MiXCR from the 5' RACE reads. The top ten clones hold 1.5% to 2% of a sample with hundreds of thousands of distinct CDR3 sequences, 6.1% of them seen once. Overall study results and limits: Partial confounding of zero-insertion analyses by invariant MAIT and iNKT cells was possible. A lower insertion count was a feature of abundant cord blood beta clonotypes, with no such feature in memory repertoires.

The CDR3 sequence is 14 residues long. CDR1 and CDR2 (germline): SGHRS, YFSETQ. Trimming removed 6 bases from V and 5 bases from J; junction bases left unmatched: 8. The chain uses TRBV5-1 and TRBJ2-7; 10 bases line up with TRBD1. The sample comprised naive T cells sorted from blood. The TCR comes from a man in his late teens or twenties in good health. The CDR3 sequence is CASNRDRGENEQYF. In DNA, the CDR3 is TGCGCCAGCAACCGGGACAGGGGAGAAAACGAGCAGTACTTC.